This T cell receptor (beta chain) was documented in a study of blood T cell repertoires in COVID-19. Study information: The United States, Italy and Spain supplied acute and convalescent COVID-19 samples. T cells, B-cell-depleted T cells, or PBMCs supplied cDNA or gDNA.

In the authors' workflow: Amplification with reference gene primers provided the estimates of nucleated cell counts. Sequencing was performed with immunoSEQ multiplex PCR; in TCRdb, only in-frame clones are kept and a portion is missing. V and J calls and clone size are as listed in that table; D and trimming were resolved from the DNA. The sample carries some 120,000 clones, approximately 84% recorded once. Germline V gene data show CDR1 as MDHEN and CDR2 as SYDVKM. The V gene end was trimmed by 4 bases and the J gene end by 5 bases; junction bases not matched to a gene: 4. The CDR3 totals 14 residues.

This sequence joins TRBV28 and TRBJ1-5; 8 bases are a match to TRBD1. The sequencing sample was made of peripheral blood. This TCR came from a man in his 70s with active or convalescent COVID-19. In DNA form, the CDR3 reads TGTGCCAGCAGTTCAGGACAGGGATATCAGCCCCAGCATTTT. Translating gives CASSSGQGYQPQHF.